Presented here are 12 T cell receptor beta chains from one specimen sequenced in a study of T cell responses to AZD1222 COVID-19 vaccine. The method was immunoSEQ multiplex PCR; TCRdb's version includes in-frame clones alone and lacks a portion of them. The table lists about 120,000 clones, less than 90% of them singletons. Sequenced here: peripheral blood, sampled on day 0 of AZD1222 vaccination. All receptors come from an adult in good health.

This sequence joins TRBV6-2 or TRBV6-3 and TRBJ2-1, with 8 bases identical to TRBD1. J was trimmed by 8 bases and V by 6 bases; bases with no gene match: 15. From germline, CDR1 is MNHEY and CDR2 SVGEGT. This CDR3 has 16 amino acids. This CDR3 is CASSTSRDRSRDEQFF. As DNA, the CDR3 is TGTGCCAGCAGCACAAGCCGGGACAGGTCGAGGGATGAGCAGTTCTTC.

This chain connects TRBV27 to TRBJ2-7; a weak D match, TRBD2 (5 bases). V was pared by 1 base and J by 0 bases, with 16 bases between. The CDR3 is 17 residues long. The germline CDR1 and CDR2 sequences are MNHEY and SMNVEV (reference sequence). DNA of the CDR3: TGTGCCAGCAGTTTATTCGGTCCAGCGGAGTTCTCCTACGAGCAGTACTTC. The encoded protein is CASSLFGPAEFSYEQYF.

This clone turned up a few times. This chain uses TRBV11-1 with TRBJ1-2; D gene ambiguous. The CDR3 runs 14 residues. The V end was cut by 3 bases, the J end by 6 bases, with 14 bases between. Germline V lookup: CDR1 SGHAT, CDR2 FQDESV (reference sequence). CDR3 protein: CASSFGKVRDGYTF. Written as DNA, the CDR3 is TGTGCCAGCAGCTTCGGGAAGGTCCGGGATGGCTACACCTTC.

Turning to this clone: One junction end disagrees with the germline gene, perhaps due to a read error. The V call is TRBV29-1, the J call TRBJ1-2; TRBD1 is a possible D gene (6 bases). CDR3 length: 16 amino acids. Germline V gene lookup returns CDR1 SQVTM and CDR2 ANQGSEA. The CDR3 region has the DNA TGCAGCGTTCGGTATTTGATTCTCACGGGACAATATGGCCACACCTTC. Its translation: CSVRYLILTGQYGHTF.

The CDR3 sequence is CASSSGLRTFRDNEQFF. CDR3 nucleotides: TGTGCCAGCAGCTCGGGGCTTCGGACCTTTAGGGACAATGAGCAGTTCTTC. The J gene is TRBJ2-1, the V gene TRBV5-4; D tentatively fits TRBD1 or TRBD2 (5 bases each). CDR3 length: 17 amino acids. Germline V gene lookup returns CDR1 SGHNT and CDR2 YYREEE (reference sequence). Trimming stripped 3 bases from V and 5 bases from J, with 21 bases between.

Comment on this clone: At one end the junction does not follow the germline gene, possibly because of a read error. The chain recombines TRBV30 with TRBJ2-7; D possibly uses TRBD1 or TRBD2 (5 bases each). The germline V gene encodes CDR1 GTSNPN and CDR2 SVGIG (reference sequence). This CDR3 is built from 13 residues. CDR3: CAWTKGYGTELYF. The CDR3 DNA reads TGTGCCTGGACTAAAGGCTATGGGACGGAGCTGTACTTC.

The genes are TRBV3-1 (or the pseudogene TRBV3-2) and TRBJ2-7, with D maybe TRBD2 (6 bases). The CDR3 extends over 15 amino acids. V lost 1 base to trimming and J lost 7 bases, with 17 bases between them. In germline, CDR1 is LGHDT, CDR2 YNNKEL (reference sequence). The CDR3 DNA reads as TGTGCCAGCAGCCAAGTTTGGGCCACCGGGGGAGAGCAGTACTTC. It yields the protein CASSQVWATGGEQYF.

The V and J genes are TRBV24-1 and TRBJ2-5; TRBD1 aligns across 7 bases. In germline, CDR1 is KGHDR, CDR2 SFDVKD. The CDR3 has 15 amino acids. The V segment lost 4 bases and the J segment 6 bases; nucleotides outside the gene matches: 10. The CDR3: CATSELGRQGKTQYF. CDR3 nucleotides: TGTGCCACCAGTGAATTGGGGAGACAGGGAAAGACCCAGTACTTC.

The chain recombines TRBV4-2 with TRBJ2-7; 8 bases are shared with TRBD1. The junction had 10 bases not matched to a gene; V was cut back by 8 bases and J by 4 bases. Germline CDR1 and CDR2: LGHNA and YNFKEQ. CDR3 length: 14 amino acids. The CDR3 spells CASATGTGRYEQYF. CDR3 nucleotides: TGTGCCAGCGCAACCGGGACAGGACGTTACGAGCAGTACTTC.

This clone was found once. This sequence joins TRBV18 and TRBJ1-4, with D tentatively TRBD1 (5 bases). From germline, CDR1 is KGHSH and CDR2 LQKENI. V lost 4 bases to trimming and J lost 3 bases, with 9 bases between them. The CDR3 runs to 14 residues. CDR3: CASSRGDSNEKLFF. Written as DNA, the CDR3 is TGTGCCAGCTCACGGGGGGACTCTAATGAAAAACTGTTTTTT.

The chain links TRBV28 to TRBJ2-2, with 13 bases identical to TRBD2. CDR1 and CDR2 from the germline V gene are MDHEN and SYDVKM. CDR3 length equals 17 residues. V lost 7 bases, J lost 0 bases, and 5 bases stayed unmatched. The CDR3 spells CASTLGLAGTNTGELFF. The CDR3 region has the DNA TGTGCCAGCACCCTGGGACTAGCGGGGACGAACACCGGGGAGCTGTTTTTT.

The V gene is TRBV19, the J gene TRBJ2-3, with a tentative D call TRBD1 (6 bases). V lost 5 bases and J 6 bases, leaving 9 bases between the germline ends. CDR3 size: 12 residues. The germline gives CDR1 LNHDA, CDR2 SQIVND (reference sequence). In DNA form, the CDR3 reads TGTGCCAGTAGTGCAGACAGGGATACGCAGTATTTT. Translated, it gives CASSADRDTQYF. Full variable domain (outside the CDR3, taken from reference TRBV19 and TRBJ2-3): DGGITQSPKYLFRKEGQNVTLSCEQNLNHDAMYWYRQDPGQGLRLIYYSQIVNDFQKGDIAEGYSVSREKKESFPLTVTSAQKNPTAFYLCASSADRDTQYFGPGTRLTVL.